Sequencing of this TCR beta chain was carried out in a study of shared clonotypes between healthy human individuals. Clones were sequenced by immunoSEQ multiplex PCR, and TCRdb holds only the in-frame ones, with some missing. The table shows 2 million to 2.5 million clones, with approximately 96% occurring only once. This TCR derives from a man between 18 and 29 years old in good health. The source material was naive CD4+ T cells sorted from blood. Subset given: CD45RA+ positively selected.

The CDR3, as DNA: TGTGCCAGCTCACTAATACAAGAGACCCAGTACTTC. Amino acid sequence: CASSLIQETQYF. The J gene is TRBJ2-5, the V gene TRBV18; D is undetermined. Trimming pared 4 bases from V and 2 bases from J, leaving 5 bases between. The germline gives CDR1 KGHSH, CDR2 LQKENI. The CDR3 length is 12 residues.